The source of this TCR beta chain is a study of control samples from healthy donors and cancer patients. There are 13 residues in the CDR3. CDR1 is MNHEY and CDR2 is SVGAGI in the germline V gene. V was pared by 2 bases and J by 8 bases, with 12 bases between. Repertoires were generated with immunoSEQ multiplex PCR, while TCRdb's copy carries only in-frame clones and drops some. The sample holds over 110,000 clones, approximately 91% seen once. Sequencing input: blood. The source is a woman aged 30 to 39 in good health. The gene calls are TRBV6-5 and TRBJ1-2; D unclear. CDR3 region: CASSYIAGGGYTF. CDR3 in DNA: TGTGCCAGCAGTTACATCGCAGGCGGAGGCTACACCTTC.